This T cell receptor (beta chain) was recovered during a study of T cells in Graves' hyperthyroidism and ophthalmopathy. CDR3 length: 13 residues. V dropped 1 base and J dropped 4 bases, with 5 bases sitting between them. Germline CDR1 MNHEY, CDR2 SVGEGT. Authors of the study amplified TCR beta CDR3 regions from RNA transcripts. First-round RT-PCR with HTBI primers amplified the TCR CDR3 region. TCRdb redid the calling of the multiplex PCR reads with MiXCR, one entry per CDR3 protein. The sample comprises about 480,000 distinct CDR3 sequences, about 20% of which are singletons, and under 55% rests with the top ten.

The receptor's source is an older woman with Graves' ophthalmopathy. Sequenced: blood. This rearrangement joins TRBV6-2 or TRBV6-3 to TRBJ1-5; D uncertain. DNA for the CDR3: TGTGCCAGCAGTTACTTCGGGAATCAGCCCCAGCATTTT. Its protein product is CASSYFGNQPQHF.